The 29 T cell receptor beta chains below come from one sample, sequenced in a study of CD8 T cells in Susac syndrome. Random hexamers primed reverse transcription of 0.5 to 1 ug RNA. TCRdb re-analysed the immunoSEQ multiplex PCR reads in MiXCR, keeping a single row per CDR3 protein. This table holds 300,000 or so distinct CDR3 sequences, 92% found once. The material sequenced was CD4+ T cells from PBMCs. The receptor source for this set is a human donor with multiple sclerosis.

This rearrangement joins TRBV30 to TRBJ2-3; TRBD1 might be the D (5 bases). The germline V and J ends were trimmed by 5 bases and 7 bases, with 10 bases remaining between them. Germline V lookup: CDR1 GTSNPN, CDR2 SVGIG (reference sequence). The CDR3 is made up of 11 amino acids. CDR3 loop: CAWLTGHTQYF. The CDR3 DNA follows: TGTGCCTGGCTAACAGGCCATACGCAGTATTTT.

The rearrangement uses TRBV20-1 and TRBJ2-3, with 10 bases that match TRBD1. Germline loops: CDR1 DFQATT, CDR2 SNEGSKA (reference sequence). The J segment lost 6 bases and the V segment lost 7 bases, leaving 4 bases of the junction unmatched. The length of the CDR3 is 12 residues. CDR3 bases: TGCAGTGGACAGGGGGCATTGGATACGCAGTATTTT. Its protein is CSGQGALDTQYF.

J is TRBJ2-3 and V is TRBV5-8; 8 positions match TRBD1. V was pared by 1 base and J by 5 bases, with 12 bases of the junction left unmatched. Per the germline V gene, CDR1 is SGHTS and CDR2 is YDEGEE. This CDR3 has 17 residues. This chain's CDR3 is CASSLTFLTGGKDTQYF. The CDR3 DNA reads TGTGCCAGCAGCTTGACTTTCTTAACAGGGGGTAAAGATACGCAGTATTTT.

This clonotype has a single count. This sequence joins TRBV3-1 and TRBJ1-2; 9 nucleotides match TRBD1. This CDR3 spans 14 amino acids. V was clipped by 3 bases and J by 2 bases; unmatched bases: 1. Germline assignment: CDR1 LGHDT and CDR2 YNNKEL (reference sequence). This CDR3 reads CASSHDRGNYGYTF. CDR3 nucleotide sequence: TGTGCCAGCAGCCACGACAGGGGGAACTATGGCTACACCTTC.

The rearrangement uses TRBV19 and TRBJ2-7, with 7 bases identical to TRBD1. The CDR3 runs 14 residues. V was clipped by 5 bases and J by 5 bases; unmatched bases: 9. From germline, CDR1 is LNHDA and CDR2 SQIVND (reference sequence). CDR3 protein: CASSPRQGTHEQYF. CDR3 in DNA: TGTGCCAGTAGTCCCCGACAGGGAACGCACGAGCAGTACTTC. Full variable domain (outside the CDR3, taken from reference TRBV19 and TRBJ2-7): DGGITQSPKYLFRKEGQNVTLSCEQNLNHDAMYWYRQDPGQGLRLIYYSQIVNDFQKGDIAEGYSVSREKKESFPLTVTSAQKNPTAFYLCASSPRQGTHEQYFGPGTRLTVT.

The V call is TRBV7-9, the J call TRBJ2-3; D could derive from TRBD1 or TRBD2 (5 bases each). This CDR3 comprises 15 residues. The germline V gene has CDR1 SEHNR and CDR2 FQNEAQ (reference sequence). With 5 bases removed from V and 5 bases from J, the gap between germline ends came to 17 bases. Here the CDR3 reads CASSPKGTIRDTQYF. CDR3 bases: TGTGCCAGCAGCCCTAAGGGGACCATAAGAGATACGCAGTATTTT.

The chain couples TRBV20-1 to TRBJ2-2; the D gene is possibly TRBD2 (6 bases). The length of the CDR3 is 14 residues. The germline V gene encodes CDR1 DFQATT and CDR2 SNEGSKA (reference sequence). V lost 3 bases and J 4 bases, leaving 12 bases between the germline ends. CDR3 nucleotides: TGCAGTGCTAGGAAGGCGGGACTCACCGGGGAGCTGTTTTTT. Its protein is CSARKAGLTGELFF.

The CDR3 sequence: CASSQDLGAGGYQETQYF. In nucleotides, the CDR3 is TGCGCCAGCAGCCAAGATCTAGGAGCGGGGGGGTACCAAGAGACCCAGTACTTC. The chain employs TRBV4-3 and TRBJ2-5, with 10 bases that match TRBD2. With 0 bases clipped from V and 0 bases from J, the junction kept 7 bases outside the gene matches. The length of the CDR3 is 18 residues. Looked up from germline, CDR1 is LGHNA and CDR2 is YSLEER.

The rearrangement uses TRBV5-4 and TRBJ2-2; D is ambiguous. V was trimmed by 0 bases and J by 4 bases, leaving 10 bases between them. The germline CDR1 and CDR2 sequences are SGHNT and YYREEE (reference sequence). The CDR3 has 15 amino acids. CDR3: CASSLESLGTGELFF. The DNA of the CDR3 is TGTGCCAGCAGCTTGGAATCCCTAGGCACCGGGGAGCTGTTTTTT.

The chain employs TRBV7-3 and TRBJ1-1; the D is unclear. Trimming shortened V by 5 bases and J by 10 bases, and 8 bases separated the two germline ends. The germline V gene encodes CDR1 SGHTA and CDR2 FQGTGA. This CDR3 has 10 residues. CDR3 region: CASSPRRAFF. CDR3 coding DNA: TGTGCCAGCAGCCCCCGGAGAGCTTTCTTT.

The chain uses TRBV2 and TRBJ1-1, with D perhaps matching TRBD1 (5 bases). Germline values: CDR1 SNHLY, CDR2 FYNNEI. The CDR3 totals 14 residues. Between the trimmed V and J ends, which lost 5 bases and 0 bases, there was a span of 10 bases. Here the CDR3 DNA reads TGTGCCAGCAGTACCAGGGCCGTGAACACTGAAGCTTTCTTT. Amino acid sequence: CASSTRAVNTEAFF.

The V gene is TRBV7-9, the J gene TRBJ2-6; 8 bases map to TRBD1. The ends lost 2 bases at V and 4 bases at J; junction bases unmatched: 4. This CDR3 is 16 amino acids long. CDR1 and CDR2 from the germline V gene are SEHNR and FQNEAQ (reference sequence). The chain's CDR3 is CASSLRQGSGANVLTF. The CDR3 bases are TGTGCCAGCAGCTTAAGACAGGGGAGCGGGGCCAACGTCCTGACTTTC.

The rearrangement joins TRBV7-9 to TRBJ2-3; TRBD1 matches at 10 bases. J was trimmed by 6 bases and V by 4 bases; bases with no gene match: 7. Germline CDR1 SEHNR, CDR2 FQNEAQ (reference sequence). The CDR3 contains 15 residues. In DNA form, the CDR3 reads TGTGCCAGCAGCTCCGGACAGGGGGGTTTGGATACGCAGTATTTT. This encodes CASSSGQGGLDTQYF. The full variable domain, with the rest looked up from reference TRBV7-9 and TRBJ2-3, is DTGVSQNPRHKITKRGQNVTFRCDPISEHNRLYWYRQTLGQGPEFLTYFQNEAQLEKSRLLSDRFSAERPKGSFSTLEIQRTEQGDSAMYLCASSSGQGGLDTQYFGPGTRLTVL.

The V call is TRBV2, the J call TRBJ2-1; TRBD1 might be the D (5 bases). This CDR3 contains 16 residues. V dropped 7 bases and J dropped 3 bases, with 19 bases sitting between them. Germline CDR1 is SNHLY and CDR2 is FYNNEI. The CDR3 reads CASKGPIRVVYNEQFF. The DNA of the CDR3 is TGTGCCAGCAAAGGCCCCATCAGGGTTGTCTACAATGAGCAGTTCTTC.

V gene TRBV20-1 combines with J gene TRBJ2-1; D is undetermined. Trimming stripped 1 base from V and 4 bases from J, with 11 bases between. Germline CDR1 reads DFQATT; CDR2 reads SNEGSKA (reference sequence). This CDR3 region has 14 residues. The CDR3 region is CSARVSFGYNEQFF. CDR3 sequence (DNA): TGCAGTGCTAGAGTTAGCTTTGGGTACAATGAGCAGTTCTTC.

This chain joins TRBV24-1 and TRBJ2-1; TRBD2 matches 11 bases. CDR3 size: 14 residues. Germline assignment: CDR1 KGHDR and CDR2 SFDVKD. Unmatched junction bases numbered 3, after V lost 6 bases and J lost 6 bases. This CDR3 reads CATSSSGGANEQFF. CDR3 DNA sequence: TGTGCCACCAGTAGTAGCGGGGGGGCCAATGAGCAGTTCTTC.

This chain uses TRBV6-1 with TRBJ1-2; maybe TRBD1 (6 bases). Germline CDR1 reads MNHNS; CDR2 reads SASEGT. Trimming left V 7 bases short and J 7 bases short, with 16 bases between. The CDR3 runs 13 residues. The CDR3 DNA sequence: TGTGCCAGCATGTCCCAAGGGGGTGGTGGCTACACCTTC. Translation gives CASMSQGGGGYTF.

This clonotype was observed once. CDR3 in DNA: TGTGCCAGCACCTCCGGGGGAGGGGGTCGGCAGTTCTTC. This codes for CASTSGGGGRQFF. V and J are TRBV27 and TRBJ2-1, with D perhaps matching TRBD2 (7 bases). The CDR3 covers 13 residues. V lost 7 bases, J lost 12 bases, and 19 bases lay in between. Germline-derived CDR1 and CDR2 are MNHEY and SMNVEV (reference sequence).

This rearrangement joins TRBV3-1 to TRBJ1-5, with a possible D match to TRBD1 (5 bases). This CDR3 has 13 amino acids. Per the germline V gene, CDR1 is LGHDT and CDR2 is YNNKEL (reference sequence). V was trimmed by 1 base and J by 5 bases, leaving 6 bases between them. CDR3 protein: CASSQGDHQPQHF. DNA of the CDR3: TGTGCCAGCAGCCAAGGGGACCATCAGCCCCAGCATTTT.

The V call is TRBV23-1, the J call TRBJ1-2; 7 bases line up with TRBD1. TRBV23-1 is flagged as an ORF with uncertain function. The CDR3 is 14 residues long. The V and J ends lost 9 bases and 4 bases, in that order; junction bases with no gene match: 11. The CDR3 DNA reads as TGCGCCAGGGACGAGGTCAGGGGGGTCTATGGCTACACCTTC. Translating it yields CARDEVRGVYGYTF.

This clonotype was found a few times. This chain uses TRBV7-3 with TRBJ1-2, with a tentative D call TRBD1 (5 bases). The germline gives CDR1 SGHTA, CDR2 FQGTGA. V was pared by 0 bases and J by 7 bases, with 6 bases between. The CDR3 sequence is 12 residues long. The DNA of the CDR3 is TGTGCCAGCAGCTTAACAGGGGTTGGCTACACCTTC. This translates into CASSLTGVGYTF.

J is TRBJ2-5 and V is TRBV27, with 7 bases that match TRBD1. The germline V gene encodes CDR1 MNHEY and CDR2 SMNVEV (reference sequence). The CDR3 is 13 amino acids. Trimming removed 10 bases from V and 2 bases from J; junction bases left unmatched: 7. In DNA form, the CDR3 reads TGTGCCACACTACCGGGACAGCAAGAGACCCAGTACTTC. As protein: CATLPGQQETQYF.

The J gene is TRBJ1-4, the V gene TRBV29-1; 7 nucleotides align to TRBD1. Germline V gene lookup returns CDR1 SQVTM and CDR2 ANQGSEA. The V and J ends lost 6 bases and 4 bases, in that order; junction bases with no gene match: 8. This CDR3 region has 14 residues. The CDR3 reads CSVRPTGLNEKLFF. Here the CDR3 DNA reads TGCAGCGTGCGACCGACAGGGCTTAATGAAAAACTGTTTTTT.

CDR3 loop: CSAILGDRGYYEQYF. The CDR3 DNA reads as TGCAGTGCTATCCTTGGGGACAGGGGTTACTACGAGCAGTACTTC. The rearrangement links TRBV20-1 to TRBJ2-7, with 10 nucleotides matching TRBD1. The J segment lost 3 bases and the V segment lost 4 bases, leaving 9 bases of the junction unmatched. Germline V CDR1 and CDR2: DFQATT, SNEGSKA (reference sequence). The CDR3 totals 15 residues.

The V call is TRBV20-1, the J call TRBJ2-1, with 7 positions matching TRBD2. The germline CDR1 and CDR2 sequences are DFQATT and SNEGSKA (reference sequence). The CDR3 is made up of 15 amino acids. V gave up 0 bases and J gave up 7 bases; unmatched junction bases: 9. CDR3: CSARDPRLAGNEQFF. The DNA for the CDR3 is TGCAGTGCTAGAGATCCGAGACTAGCTGGGAATGAGCAGTTCTTC.

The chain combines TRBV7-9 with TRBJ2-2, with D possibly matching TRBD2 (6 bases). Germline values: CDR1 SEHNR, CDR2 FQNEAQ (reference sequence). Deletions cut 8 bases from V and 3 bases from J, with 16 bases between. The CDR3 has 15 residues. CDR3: CASFLTGTYTGELFF. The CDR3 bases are TGTGCCAGCTTCCTTACCGGGACTTACACCGGGGAGCTGTTTTTT.

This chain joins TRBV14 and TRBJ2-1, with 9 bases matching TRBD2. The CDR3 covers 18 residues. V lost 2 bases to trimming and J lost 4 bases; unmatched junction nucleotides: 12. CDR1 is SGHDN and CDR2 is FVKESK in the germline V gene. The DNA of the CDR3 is TGTGCCAGCAGCCAAAATAGCGGGGGCCCCTTAATTTACAATGAGCAGTTCTTC. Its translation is CASSQNSGGPLIYNEQFF.

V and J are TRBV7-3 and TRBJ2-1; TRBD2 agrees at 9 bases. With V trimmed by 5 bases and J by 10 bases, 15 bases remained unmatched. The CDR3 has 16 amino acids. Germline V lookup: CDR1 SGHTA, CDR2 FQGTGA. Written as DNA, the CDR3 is TGTGCCAGCAGCCCATCCCCCCTAGCGGGAAGACAAGAGCAGTTCTTC. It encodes CASSPSPLAGRQEQFF.

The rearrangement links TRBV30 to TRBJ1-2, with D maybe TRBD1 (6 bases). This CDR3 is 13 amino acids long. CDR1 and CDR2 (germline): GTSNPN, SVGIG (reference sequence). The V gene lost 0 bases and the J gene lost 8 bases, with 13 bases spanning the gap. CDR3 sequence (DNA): TGTGCCTGGAGTGTAGGCCAGGGGTACGGCTACACCTTC. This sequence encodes CAWSVGQGYGYTF.